The 22 T cell receptor beta chains reported below all come from one sample, sequenced in a study of T cell responses to AZD1222 COVID-19 vaccine. TCRdb's copy holds only in-frame clones and misses some; the assay was immunoSEQ multiplex PCR. The sample has around 94,000 clones, about 88% seen once. Source: peripheral blood, taken on day 0 of AZD1222 vaccination. The receptors stem from an adult in good health.

This sequence joins TRBV30 and TRBJ1-6; D perhaps matches TRBD1 (5 bases). This CDR3 spans 14 amino acids. The germline V gene encodes CDR1 GTSNPN and CDR2 SVGIG (reference sequence). V lost 5 bases to trimming and J lost 7 bases, with 15 bases between them. CDR3: CAWVLGPRNSPLHF. The DNA for the CDR3 is TGTGCCTGGGTTTTGGGACCGAGAAATTCACCCCTCCACTTT.

This clone was seen a single time. The rearrangement joins TRBV3-1 (or the pseudogene TRBV3-2) to TRBJ1-2; no clear D. The CDR3 length is 15 residues. The germline gives CDR1 LGHDT, CDR2 YNNKEL (reference sequence). Trimming shortened V by 0 bases and J by 4 bases, and 12 bases separated the two germline ends. The CDR3: CASSQEAGRAYGYTF. As DNA, the CDR3 is TGTGCCAGCAGCCAAGAGGCAGGTAGGGCCTATGGCTACACCTTC.

V is TRBV3-1 (or the pseudogene TRBV3-2) and J is TRBJ1-2, with D perhaps matching TRBD1 (6 bases). The CDR3 is made up of 15 amino acids. The ends were cut back, 8 bases at V and 8 bases at J, with 24 bases in the middle. Germline CDR1 and CDR2: LGHDT and YNNKEL (reference sequence). CDR3 amino acids: CASQAPGAKMGGYTF. DNA of the CDR3: TGTGCCAGCCAAGCACCAGGGGCAAAAATGGGAGGCTACACCTTC.

V usage is TRBV28 and J usage is TRBJ2-7, with 15 bases that match TRBD2. J was trimmed by 0 bases and V by 5 bases; bases with no gene match: 8. There are 18 residues in the CDR3. Germline V gene data show CDR1 as MDHEN and CDR2 as SYDVKM. CDR3 bases: TGTGCCAGCAGTACCGGGACTAGCGGGGGGTTTTTCTCCTACGAGCAGTACTTC. It is translated as CASSTGTSGGFFSYEQYF. Full variable domain (outside the CDR3, taken from reference TRBV28 and TRBJ2-7): DVKVTQSSRYLVKRTGEKVFLECVQDMDHENMFWYRQDPGLGLRLIYFSYDVKMKEKGDIPEGYSVSREKKERFSLILESASTNQTSMYLCASSTGTSGGFFSYEQYFGPGTRLTVT.

V is TRBV4-2 and J is TRBJ1-6; a possible D gene is TRBD1 (5 bases). Trimming took off 0 bases at V and 0 bases at J, with 12 bases between the two ends. From germline, CDR1 is LGHNA and CDR2 YNFKEQ. There are 18 residues in the CDR3. The CDR3 reads CASSQDPTGSSYNSPLHF. The CDR3 DNA reads TGTGCCAGCAGCCAAGACCCAACAGGAAGCTCCTATAATTCACCCCTCCACTTT.

The V and J genes are TRBV6-1 and TRBJ1-2, with D unresolved. CDR1 is MNHNS and CDR2 is SASEGT in the germline V gene. The CDR3 sequence is 13 residues long. V gave up 3 bases and J gave up 6 bases, with 11 bases separating them. CDR3 coding DNA: TGTGCCAGCAGTGATAACCGACCCCATGGCTACACCTTC. Translating it yields CASSDNRPHGYTF.

This chain links TRBV15 with TRBJ2-3; possibly TRBD1 for D (6 bases). V was shortened by 0 bases and J by 0 bases, with 13 bases between the two germline ends. In germline, CDR1 is LNHNV, CDR2 YYDKDF (reference sequence). The CDR3 length is 17 residues. The CDR3 nucleotides read TGTGCCACCAGCAGAGATCCAGGACAGCTAAGCACAGATACGCAGTATTTT. This sequence encodes CATSRDPGQLSTDTQYF.

This chain uses TRBV5-1 with TRBJ2-3; the match to TRBD2 covers 12 bases. Losses at the gene ends were 0 bases for V and 1 base for J; bases not matched to a gene: 6. The CDR3 is 18 residues long. The germline CDR1 and CDR2 sequences are SGHRS and YFSETQ. CDR3 DNA: TGCGCCAGCAGCTTGGGATCACTAGCGGGGGGCGGCACAGATACGCAGTATTTT. It translates to CASSLGSLAGGGTDTQYF.

V gene TRBV28 combines with J gene TRBJ1-5; D might be TRBD1 (6 bases). This CDR3 is built from 14 residues. The germline V and J ends were trimmed by 6 bases and 7 bases, with 16 bases remaining between them. Germline assignment: CDR1 MDHEN and CDR2 SYDVKM. CDR3 nucleotide sequence: TGTGCCAGCAGACAGGGCCACCGAACCCAGCCCCAGCATTTT. Amino acid sequence: CASRQGHRTQPQHF.

This sequence joins TRBV28 and TRBJ2-3; D remains ambiguous. The CDR3 length is 11 residues. Germline CDR1 reads MDHEN; CDR2 reads SYDVKM. V lost 5 bases and J 5 bases, leaving 5 bases between the germline ends. CDR3 sequence: CASSLGDTQYF. CDR3 nucleotide sequence: TGTGCCAGCAGTCTTGGAGATACGCAGTATTTT.

V usage is TRBV30 and J usage is TRBJ2-5; weak D call: TRBD1 (5 bases). From germline, CDR1 is GTSNPN and CDR2 SVGIG (reference sequence). The CDR3 covers 12 residues. V gave up 6 bases and J gave up 4 bases, with 12 bases separating them. For the CDR3, the DNA is TGTGCCTGCCAAAGGGGCCGAGAGACCCAGTACTTC. Translation: CACQRGRETQYF.

This chain uses TRBV7-9 with TRBJ2-2; D is uncertain. Germline V CDR1 and CDR2: SEHNR, FQNEAQ (reference sequence). The CDR3 sequence is 14 residues long. V was trimmed by 3 bases and J by 6 bases, leaving 11 bases between them. CDR3 residues: CASSFPRQAGELFF. The CDR3 region has the DNA TGTGCCAGCAGCTTTCCAAGACAAGCCGGGGAGCTGTTTTTT.

This clone showed up just a few times. This chain links TRBV9 with TRBJ1-3; TRBD1 matches 10 bases. V shed 3 bases, J shed 2 bases, and the junction held 5 bases outside the gene matches. Per the germline V gene, CDR1 is SGDLS and CDR2 is YYNGEE. The CDR3 covers 16 residues. DNA for the CDR3: TGTGCCAGCAGCGGAACCGGGACAGGGGCTGGAAACACCATATATTTT. This encodes CASSGTGTGAGNTIYF.

This clone has only one observation. The rearrangement uses TRBV20-1 and TRBJ1-2; the D is unclear. The CDR3 is 11 amino acids. V dropped 5 bases and J dropped 8 bases, with 12 bases sitting between them. Germline lookup yields CDR1 DFQATT and CDR2 SNEGSKA (reference sequence). This chain's CDR3 is CSAPWLRGYTF. CDR3 coding DNA: TGCAGTGCTCCCTGGTTAAGGGGCTACACCTTC.

As for this clone: At the DNA level, this CDR3 is encoded by other sequences in the same sample as well. The chain carries TRBV6-2 or TRBV6-3 and TRBJ2-3; 9 bases fit TRBD2. The CDR3 runs to 15 residues. CDR1 MNHEY and CDR2 SVGEGT come from the germline V gene. With 2 bases clipped from V and 0 bases from J, the junction kept 0 bases outside the gene matches. CDR3 sequence (DNA): TGTGCCAGCAGTTACCTAGCGGGAAGCACAGATACGCAGTATTTT. This gives the protein CASSYLAGSTDTQYF.

This chain uses TRBV6-5 with TRBJ1-1; 8 bases agree with TRBD1. The CDR3 contains 16 residues. Germline-derived CDR1 and CDR2 are MNHEY and SVGAGI. With 0 bases clipped from V and 0 bases from J, the junction kept 3 bases outside the gene matches. CDR3 region: CASSYSRDRLNTEAFF. In nucleotides, the CDR3 is TGTGCCAGCAGTTACTCTCGGGACAGGCTGAACACTGAAGCTTTCTTT.

This chain links TRBV20-1 with TRBJ1-6, with D maybe TRBD1 (5 bases). The V end lost 3 bases, the J end lost 7 bases, and 13 bases lay between the germline ends. Germline V gene sequence: CDR1 DFQATT, CDR2 SNEGSKA (reference sequence). The CDR3 totals 14 residues. The CDR3: CSASLGPRNSPLHF. The CDR3 DNA reads as TGCAGTGCTAGTTTGGGACCGCGGAATTCACCCCTCCACTTT.

V usage is TRBV3-1 (or the pseudogene TRBV3-2) and J usage is TRBJ1-2; the D gene is possibly TRBD1 (5 bases). The CDR3 totals 17 residues. The V end was cut by 0 bases, the J end by 2 bases, with 16 bases between. In germline, CDR1 is LGHDT, CDR2 YNNKEL (reference sequence). In DNA form, the CDR3 reads TGTGCCAGCAGCCAAGATGGAACTCTCGGGGACAACTATGGCTACACCTTC. Encoded protein: CASSQDGTLGDNYGYTF.

The rearrangement uses TRBV5-1 and TRBJ1-1, with TRBD1 matching over 7 bases. This CDR3 has 14 amino acids. CDR1 and CDR2 (germline): SGHRS, YFSETQ. The V and J ends lost 3 bases and 5 bases, in that order; junction bases with no gene match: 7. The DNA for the CDR3 is TGCGCCAGCAGCTCAGACAGGGCAGGAACTGAAGCTTTCTTT. Amino acids: CASSSDRAGTEAFF.

V is TRBV9 and J is TRBJ1-4; perhaps TRBD1 as D (5 bases). Per the germline V gene, CDR1 is SGDLS and CDR2 is YYNGEE. With 2 bases removed from V and 7 bases from J, the gap between germline ends came to 12 bases. The CDR3 is 14 amino acids. As DNA, the CDR3 is TGTGCCAGCAGCGTCAGGGATTGGAGTGAAAAACTGTTTTTT. Its translation: CASSVRDWSEKLFF.

The chain is built from TRBV6-5 and TRBJ1-1; D gene uncertain. Germline-derived CDR1 and CDR2 are MNHEY and SVGAGI. This CDR3 is 11 amino acids long. V lost 10 bases to trimming and J lost 4 bases, with 10 bases between them. The CDR3 here is CANLSGTEAFF. The CDR3 nucleotides read TGTGCCAACCTGTCTGGCACTGAAGCTTTCTTT.

The rearrangement uses TRBV2 and TRBJ1-6; D is uncertain. The CDR3 is 15 amino acids. V lost 6 bases and J 7 bases, leaving 16 bases between the germline ends. Germline values: CDR1 SNHLY, CDR2 FYNNEI. The CDR3 loop is CASRPEGPGNSPLHF. CDR3 bases: TGTGCCAGCAGGCCGGAAGGGCCTGGCAATTCACCCCTCCACTTT.